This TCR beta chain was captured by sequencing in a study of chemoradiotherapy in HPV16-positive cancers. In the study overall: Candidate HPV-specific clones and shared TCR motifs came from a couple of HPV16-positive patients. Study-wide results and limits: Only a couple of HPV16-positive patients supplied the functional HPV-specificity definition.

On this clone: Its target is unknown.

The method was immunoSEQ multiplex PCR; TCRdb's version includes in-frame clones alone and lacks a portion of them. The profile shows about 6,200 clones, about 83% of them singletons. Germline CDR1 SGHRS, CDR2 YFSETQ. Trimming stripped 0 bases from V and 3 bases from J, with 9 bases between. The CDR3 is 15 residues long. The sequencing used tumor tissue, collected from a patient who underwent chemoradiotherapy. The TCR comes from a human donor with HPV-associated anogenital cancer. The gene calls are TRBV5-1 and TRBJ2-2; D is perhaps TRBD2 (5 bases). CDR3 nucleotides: TGCGCCAGCAGCTTGGCGGGGTCGGACACCGGGGAGCTGTTTTTT. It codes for CASSLAGSDTGELFF.